One sample yielded the 22 T cell receptor beta chains listed below, sequenced in a study of STAT5B mutations in CD4+ large granular lymphocyte leukemia. The repertoire was sequenced with immunoSEQ multiplex PCR; TCRdb's copy has only in-frame clones and lacks some. The sample has more than 30,000 clones, roughly 91% seen once; the top ten hold approximately 0.41%. The sample comprised CD4+ T cells from blood buffy coats. Every receptor here comes from a human donor in good health.

Only one count was recorded for this clone. This chain uses TRBV30 with TRBJ2-7; 7 bases align to TRBD2. The CDR3 has 16 amino acids. Germline V lookup: CDR1 GTSNPN, CDR2 SVGIG (reference sequence). V was pared by 5 bases and J by 1 base, with 14 bases of the junction left unmatched. CDR3 in DNA: TGTGCCTGGTCCCCCTCCCCTAGGCGGGAGTCCTACGAGCAGTACTTC. Residues: CAWSPSPRRESYEQYF.

The chain couples TRBV11-2 to TRBJ1-1; 9 nucleotides match TRBD1. The germline gives CDR1 SGHAT, CDR2 FQNNGV. The junction had 7 bases not matched to a gene; V was cut back by 4 bases and J by 1 base. This CDR3 is built from 16 residues. The CDR3 DNA follows: TGTGCCAGCAGCTCCCGGGACAGGGTAGCGAACACTGAAGCTTTCTTT. The encoded protein is CASSSRDRVANTEAFF.

The chain couples TRBV10-3 to TRBJ1-1, with D possibly being TRBD1 (5 bases). CDR1 ENHRY and CDR2 SYGVKD come from the germline V gene. This CDR3 spans 14 amino acids. V lost 0 bases, J lost 6 bases, and 11 bases lay in between. The CDR3 protein is CAISESRGRSEAFF. Here the CDR3 DNA reads TGTGCCATCAGTGAGTCCCGGGGGAGATCTGAAGCTTTCTTT.

This chain connects TRBV7-6 to TRBJ2-3; D is unresolved. Germline V gene lookup returns CDR1 SGHVS and CDR2 FNYEAQ. The CDR3 extends over 16 amino acids. Trimming took off 0 bases at V and 5 bases at J, with 15 bases between the two ends. The CDR3 coding sequence is TGTGCCAGCAGCTTAGCGTCAGGTTTTGTGGGAGATACGCAGTATTTT. Translation gives CASSLASGFVGDTQYF.

The chain carries TRBV5-6 and TRBJ1-1, with TRBD1 matching over 11 bases. CDR3 length equals 15 residues. Trimming removed 3 bases from V and 8 bases from J; junction bases left unmatched: 9. Germline CDR1 SGHDT, CDR2 YYEEEE. The chain's CDR3 is CASSWWTGGAAEAFF. The CDR3 DNA follows: TGTGCCAGCAGCTGGTGGACAGGGGGCGCGGCGGAAGCTTTCTTT.

This clone showed up just a few times. V gene TRBV5-6 combines with J gene TRBJ1-2; no definite D call. Germline-derived CDR1 and CDR2 are SGHDT and YYEEEE. The CDR3 totals 13 residues. The V gene lost 4 bases and the J gene lost 2 bases, with 9 bases spanning the gap. The CDR3, as DNA: TGTGCCAGCAGCCAAGACACCAACTATGGCTACACCTTC. Its translation: CASSQDTNYGYTF.

V gene TRBV20-1 combines with J gene TRBJ1-1; D is unresolved. CDR1 and CDR2 (germline): DFQATT, SNEGSKA (reference sequence). The CDR3 runs to 11 residues. Trimming took off 6 bases at V and 1 base at J, with 6 bases between the two ends. The CDR3 spells CSAVPNTEAFF. The CDR3 DNA sequence: TGCAGTGCGGTCCCGAACACTGAAGCTTTCTTT.

The chain couples TRBV19 to TRBJ1-2; D not resolved. The CDR3 is 11 residues long. Trimming removed 6 bases from V and 4 bases from J, with 6 bases in between. CDR1 and CDR2 from the germline V gene are LNHDA and SQIVND (reference sequence). The CDR3 loop is CASSLRYGYTF. In DNA, the CDR3 is TGTGCCAGTAGCCTACGCTATGGCTACACCTTC. Full variable domain (rest looked up from reference TRBV19 and TRBJ1-2): DGGITQSPKYLFRKEGQNVTLSCEQNLNHDAMYWYRQDPGQGLRLIYYSQIVNDFQKGDIAEGYSVSREKKESFPLTVTSAQKNPTAFYLCASSLRYGYTFGSGTRLTVV.

The chain links TRBV6-1 to TRBJ1-5; D unclear. CDR1 is MNHNS, CDR2 SASEGT, per germline. Trimming took off 2 bases at V and 7 bases at J, with 12 bases between the two ends. The CDR3 sequence is 14 residues long. The CDR3 sequence is CASSETLQVQPQHF. The DNA for the CDR3 is TGTGCCAGCAGTGAAACATTGCAGGTACAGCCCCAGCATTTT.

This chain joins TRBV19 and TRBJ1-1; D gene ambiguous. CDR1 is LNHDA and CDR2 is SQIVND in the germline V gene (reference sequence). This CDR3 has 13 amino acids. The V and J ends lost 3 bases and 0 bases respectively, with 5 bases between them. CDR3 nucleotide sequence: TGTGCCAGTAGTATGAAATTGAACACTGAAGCTTTCTTT. Protein: CASSMKLNTEAFF. Complete variable domain (other parts from reference TRBV19 and TRBJ1-1): DGGITQSPKYLFRKEGQNVTLSCEQNLNHDAMYWYRQDPGQGLRLIYYSQIVNDFQKGDIAEGYSVSREKKESFPLTVTSAQKNPTAFYLCASSMKLNTEAFFGQGTRLTVV.

The CDR3 coding sequence is TGCGCCAGCAGCTTGAGGGGGAAGGACACTGAAGCTTTCTTT. This encodes CASSLRGKDTEAFF. The chain carries TRBV5-1 and TRBJ1-1; perhaps TRBD1 as D (6 bases). Germline CDR1 is SGHRS and CDR2 is YFSETQ. The CDR3 contains 14 residues. Trimming removed 1 base from V and 3 bases from J, with 10 bases in between.

This clone came up once. This rearrangement joins TRBV7-9 to TRBJ2-7; possible D gene TRBD1, 6 bases. Germline V gene data show CDR1 as SEHNR and CDR2 as FQNEAQ (reference sequence). The V gene lost 5 bases and the J gene lost 0 bases, with 23 bases spanning the gap. The CDR3 consists of 18 residues. CDR3: CASSLWAGAPYPSYEQYF. CDR3 nucleotides: TGTGCCAGCAGCCTGTGGGCAGGGGCCCCATATCCCTCCTACGAGCAGTACTTC.

The rearrangement joins TRBV11-3 to TRBJ1-1; D not certain. This CDR3 has 14 residues. Germline V gene data show CDR1 as SGHNT and CDR2 as YENEEA. Trimming cost V 4 bases and J 3 bases, with 12 bases left between them. This CDR3 reads CASSSYRWDTEAFF. The CDR3 bases are TGTGCCAGCAGCTCCTATAGGTGGGACACTGAAGCTTTCTTT. Complete variable domain (other parts from reference TRBV11-3 and TRBJ1-1): EAGVVQSPRYKIIEKKQPVAFWCNPISGHNTLYWYLQNLGQGPELLIRYENEEAVDDSQLPKDRFSAERLKGVDSTLKIQPAELGDSAVYLCASSSYRWDTEAFFGQGTRLTVV.

This chain connects TRBV5-1 to TRBJ2-3, with D possibly matching TRBD1 (5 bases). Germline V lookup: CDR1 SGHRS, CDR2 YFSETQ. V dropped 4 bases and J dropped 2 bases, with 17 bases sitting between them. This CDR3 spans 16 amino acids. In DNA form, the CDR3 reads TGCGCCAGCAGCGAAAGGGTGGCAGGGATCACAGATACGCAGTATTTT. Its protein is CASSERVAGITDTQYF.

The chain is built from TRBV7-9 and TRBJ2-3; D unclear. V was clipped by 5 bases and J by 0 bases, with 6 bases between them. CDR1 and CDR2 (germline): SEHNR, FQNEAQ (reference sequence). The CDR3 totals 13 residues. CDR3 sequence reads: CASSPGSTDTQYF. In nucleotides, the CDR3 is TGTGCCAGCAGCCCGGGTAGCACAGATACGCAGTATTTT.

V is TRBV18 and J is TRBJ2-2; 9 positions match TRBD1. V gave up 4 bases and J gave up 5 bases; unmatched junction bases: 11. The CDR3 loop spans 17 amino acids. Germline-derived CDR1 and CDR2 are KGHSH and LQKENI. The CDR3 DNA follows: TGTGCCAGCTCACGATATTCGGGACAGGGAAGTACCGGGGAGCTGTTTTTT. Protein product: CASSRYSGQGSTGELFF. Filled out from reference TRBV18 and TRBJ2-2, the complete variable domain reads NAGVMQNPRHLVRRRGQEARLRCSPMKGHSHVYWYRQLPEEGLKFMVYLQKENIIDESGMPKERFSAEFPKEGPSILRIQQVVRGDSAAYFCASSRYSGQGSTGELFFGEGSRLTVL.

The genes are TRBV5-1 and TRBJ2-2; TRBD2 is a possible D gene (5 bases). This CDR3 comprises 14 residues. The ends were cut back, 0 bases at V and 6 bases at J, with 9 bases in the middle. Per germline, CDR1 SGHRS and CDR2 YFSETQ. CDR3 amino acids: CASSLAGIPGELFF. The CDR3 DNA reads as TGCGCCAGCAGCTTGGCGGGGATACCCGGGGAGCTGTTTTTT.

CDR3 DNA: TGTGCCAGCAGCTTATCAGTTCTCTACGAGCAGTACTTC. Its protein product is CASSLSVLYEQYF. The chain recombines TRBV11-3 with TRBJ2-7; D is unresolved. V was cut by 2 bases and J by 3 bases, with 8 bases left in between. Per germline, CDR1 SGHNT and CDR2 YENEEA. This CDR3 is built from 13 residues. The complete variable domain, with remaining parts taken from reference TRBV11-3 and TRBJ2-7, reads EAGVVQSPRYKIIEKKQPVAFWCNPISGHNTLYWYLQNLGQGPELLIRYENEEAVDDSQLPKDRFSAERLKGVDSTLKIQPAELGDSAVYLCASSLSVLYEQYFGPGTRLTVT.

V usage is TRBV12-5 and J usage is TRBJ1-4; 8 nucleotides agree with TRBD1. J gave up 7 bases and V 0 bases, and 10 bases lay outside the gene matches. Germline V gene sequence: CDR1 LGHNT, CDR2 FRNRAP. CDR3 length equals 17 residues. The CDR3 DNA sequence: TGTGCTAGTGGTTTGGTAATTGGACAGGGTGTGGGTGAAAAACTGTTTTTT. Residues: CASGLVIGQGVGEKLFF.

The chain couples TRBV19 to TRBJ2-2; D uncertain. This CDR3 is built from 15 residues. V was clipped by 5 bases and J by 0 bases, with 10 bases between them. Germline assignment: CDR1 LNHDA and CDR2 SQIVND (reference sequence). The CDR3 DNA sequence: TGTGCCAGTAGTGTGGATCAAGCGAACACCGGGGAGCTGTTTTTT. This translates into CASSVDQANTGELFF.

This clone was counted between two and nine times. The chain has TRBV6-4 and TRBJ1-1; no clear D. The V end was cut by 8 bases, the J end by 3 bases, with 13 bases between. The CDR3 spans 13 residues. CDR1 and CDR2 from the germline V gene are MRHNA and SNTAGT. In DNA form, the CDR3 reads TGTGCCAGCGCTATGATGTGGGACACTGAAGCTTTCTTT. Protein product: CASAMMWDTEAFF.

The gene calls are TRBV28 and TRBJ2-7, with D possibly matching TRBD2 (5 bases). The V gene's germline CDR1 is MDHEN and CDR2 SYDVKM. This CDR3 spans 13 amino acids. V dropped 2 bases and J dropped 3 bases, with 8 bases sitting between them. The CDR3 region has the DNA TGTGCCAGCAGTTTAGCCCGGGGCTACGAGCAGTACTTC. Translation: CASSLARGYEQYF.